This T cell receptor beta chain was found in a study of T cell clones after liver transplantation. Study background: Three of eight recipients were HCV-positive; others had non-autoimmune, non-viral indications.

This CDR3 has 19 amino acids. With V trimmed by 4 bases and J by 5 bases, 20 bases remained unmatched. Germline loops: CDR1 SGHDN, CDR2 FVKESK. TCRdb keeps only in-frame clones here, not all; method: immunoSEQ multiplex PCR. The sample has over 70,000 clones; over 70% are singletons. The sample consisted of CD4+ T cells from blood, taken 12 months after liver transplant. This clonotype originated in a human patient who received a liver transplant. Some T cells here may be from the graft donor. The chain is built from TRBV14 and TRBJ2-5, with TRBD2 identical over 9 bases. Here the CDR3 reads CASSPFAGGSGSKRETQYF. The CDR3 nucleotides read TGTGCCAGCAGCCCCTTCGCCGGAGGTAGCGGGAGCAAGCGGGAGACCCAGTACTTC.